This TCR beta chain was retrieved from a study of cytomegalovirus exposure and HLA in healthy donors. Study findings and constraints: A likely sequencing artifact accounted for one observed cluster of highly shared sequence variants.

Regarding this clone: Antigen: not known.

This CDR3 region has 15 residues. V shed 4 bases, J shed 7 bases, and the junction held 9 bases outside the gene matches. Germline loops: CDR1 SNHLY, CDR2 FYNNEI. PCR primers comprised 60 Vbeta and 13 Jbeta primers. Method: immunoSEQ multiplex PCR; TCRdb's copy keeps in-frame clones and lacks some. Here the sample spans roughly 130,000 clones, around 83% being singletons. Sequencing was carried out using PBMCs. The sequence came from a girl aged 2 to 9 in good health and CMV-seronegative. The chain uses TRBV2 and TRBJ2-5; 10 positions agree with TRBD2. The CDR3: CASSVSGRAVGTQYF. The CDR3, as DNA: TGTGCCAGCAGTGTGAGCGGGAGGGCCGTCGGGACCCAGTACTTC.